A single sample gave rise to the 13 T cell receptor beta chains below, sequenced in a study of response to subunit inactivated influenza vaccine. One entry per CDR3 protein results from TCRdb running MiXCR on the RT-PCR reads. The sample has over 150,000 distinct CDR3 sequences, roughly a tenth seen once. The specimen was non-naive T cells sorted from PBMCs, collected 40 to 50 days after vaccination. Receptors originate from a man in his fifties who received an inactivated influenza vaccine.

This chain connects TRBV20-1 to TRBJ2-7; 9 bases are a match to TRBD2. The CDR3 is 14 amino acids. Germline-derived CDR1 and CDR2 are DFQATT and SNEGSKA (reference sequence). Trimming at V came to 1 base and at J to 2 bases, leaving 3 bases not matched to a gene. CDR3 region: CSARGQRGAYEQYF. DNA of the CDR3: TGCAGTGCTAGAGGGCAGCGGGGGGCCTACGAGCAGTACTTC.

The chain is built from TRBV4-1 and TRBJ2-7; the D gene is possibly TRBD2 (6 bases). Trimming pared 5 bases from V and 2 bases from J, leaving 13 bases between. This CDR3 comprises 14 residues. The germline V gene has CDR1 MGHRA and CDR2 YSYEKL. Written as DNA, the CDR3 is TGCGCCAGCAGCGCCCCCGGGGGAACCTACGAGCAGTACTTC. This gives the protein CASSAPGGTYEQYF.

This clonotype occurred many times. This chain uses TRBV4-1 with TRBJ2-2; 7 nucleotides match TRBD1. The CDR3 is 15 residues long. Losses at the gene ends were 3 bases for V and 5 bases for J; bases not matched to a gene: 6. CDR1 is MGHRA and CDR2 is YSYEKL in the germline V gene. Written as DNA, the CDR3 is TGCGCCAGCAGCCAGAGGGACAGACCAACCGGGGAGCTGTTTTTT. It is translated as CASSQRDRPTGELFF.

There are many counts of this clonotype. This chain uses TRBV7-2 with TRBJ2-7, with TRBD2 as a possible D gene (5 bases). The length of the CDR3 is 13 residues. The V end was cut by 8 bases, the J end by 3 bases, with 14 bases between. The germline V gene encodes CDR1 SGHTA and CDR2 FQGNSA. CDR3 sequence: CASGRGSGYEQYF. The CDR3 DNA reads as TGTGCCAGCGGCAGAGGGAGCGGCTACGAGCAGTACTTC.

The chain has TRBV12-3 or TRBV12-4 and TRBJ2-2, with 8 positions matching TRBD1. V lost 3 bases, J lost 7 bases, and 1 base stayed unmatched. This CDR3 has 13 residues. CDR3 bases: TGTGCCAGCAGTTTCGGACAGGGCGGGGAGCTGTTTTTT. Amino acid sequence: CASSFGQGGELFF.

In its sample, this clonotype was seen a few times. The gene calls are TRBV9 and TRBJ2-3; 8 nucleotides agree with TRBD1. Germline loops: CDR1 SGDLS, CDR2 YYNGEE. The V gene end was trimmed by 5 bases and the J gene end by 6 bases; junction bases not matched to a gene: 11. This CDR3 is 15 amino acids long. The CDR3 spells CASSGGTGGSDTQYF. The CDR3 coding sequence is TGTGCCAGCAGTGGGGGAACAGGGGGGTCGGATACGCAGTATTTT.

This clonotype was observed a handful of times. This rearrangement joins TRBV7-2 to TRBJ2-2; 9 nucleotides line up with TRBD2. CDR1 SGHTA and CDR2 FQGNSA come from the germline V gene. V gave up 1 base and J gave up 2 bases; unmatched junction bases: 11. The CDR3 sequence is 19 residues long. The CDR3 nucleotides read TGTGCCAGCAGCTTAGTCGTAGGGCTAGCGGGGTCCAACACCGGGGAGCTGTTTTTT. Protein product: CASSLVVGLAGSNTGELFF.

Ten or more counts support this clonotype. J is TRBJ2-3 and V is TRBV7-2; a possible D gene is TRBD2 (6 bases). In germline, CDR1 is SGHTA, CDR2 FQGNSA. Trimming took 5 bases from V and 7 from J, leaving 10 bases between them. The CDR3 loop spans 12 amino acids. The DNA of the CDR3 is TGTGCCAGCAGCCTTGGGGGGTATACGCAGTATTTT. Translating it yields CASSLGGYTQYF. Together with reference TRBV7-2 and TRBJ2-3, the CDR3 gives the full variable domain: GAGVSQSPSNKVTEKGKDVELRCDPISGHTALYWYRQSLGQGLEFLIYFQGNSAPDKSGLPSDRFSAERTGGSVSTLTIQRTQQEDSAVYLCASSLGGYTQYFGPGTRLTVL.

This clonotype was counted only a few times. V is TRBV24-1 and J is TRBJ2-1; D is ambiguous. V lost 4 bases and J 13 bases, leaving 19 bases between the germline ends. CDR1 is KGHDR and CDR2 is SFDVKD in the germline V gene. The CDR3 extends over 14 amino acids. As DNA, the CDR3 is TGTGCCACCAGTGACTTTCCCAGGAGCCCAACCCAGTTCTTC. As protein: CATSDFPRSPTQFF.

This clonotype has a handful of counts. The J gene is TRBJ2-7, the V gene TRBV12-3 or TRBV12-4, with a possible D match to TRBD1 (6 bases). V lost 3 bases and J 6 bases, leaving 15 bases between the germline ends. The CDR3 extends over 14 amino acids. CDR3: CASSFGQGQGEQYF. For the CDR3, the DNA is TGTGCCAGCAGTTTCGGGCAGGGGCAGGGCGAGCAGTACTTC.

Ten or more counts support this clonotype. The chain uses TRBV9 and TRBJ2-2; D perhaps matches TRBD1 (6 bases). Trimming removed 1 base from V and 5 bases from J, with 15 bases in between. CDR3 length: 16 amino acids. CDR1 and CDR2 (germline): SGDLS, YYNGEE. In DNA, the CDR3 is TGTGCCAGCAGCGTAAGCCAAGTAAGGGGGACCGGGGAGCTGTTTTTT. Translation gives CASSVSQVRGTGELFF. Looking up the rest from reference TRBV9 and TRBJ2-2 gives the full variable domain: DSGVTQTPKHLITATGQRVTLRCSPRSGDLSVYWYQQSLDQGLQFLIQYYNGEERAKGNILERFSAQQFPDLHSELNLSSLELGDSALYFCASSVSQVRGTGELFFGEGSRLTVL.

V is TRBV9 and J is TRBJ1-1; D possibly corresponds to TRBD1 (5 bases). CDR3 length: 14 residues. V dropped 0 bases and J dropped 5 bases, with 11 bases sitting between them. Germline CDR1 is SGDLS and CDR2 is YYNGEE. CDR3 nucleotides: TGTGCCAGCAGCGTAGGGTTAGGGACGACTGAAGCTTTCTTT. This encodes CASSVGLGTTEAFF.

This clonotype was found many times. This chain joins TRBV29-1 and TRBJ1-1; D is ambiguous. The length of the CDR3 is 11 residues. Germline assignment: CDR1 SQVTM and CDR2 ANQGSEA. The V and J ends lost 7 bases and 1 base respectively, with 7 bases between them. CDR3 amino acids: CSARTNTEAFF. Written as DNA, the CDR3 is TGCAGCGCTCGGACGAACACTGAAGCTTTCTTT.